These T cell receptor beta chains were read from a single sample in a study of HIV-infected patients and healthy controls. MiXCR, run by TCRdb on the 5' RACE reads, gives a single entry per CDR3 protein. The sample includes roughly 18,000 distinct CDR3 sequences, around 15% of them seen just once. Sequenced material: CD8+ T cells from blood. These receptors all stem from a human donor in good health. CDR3s include the opening cysteine and the closing phenylalanine or tryptophan. D genes are given only for firm matches. The listing skips clone size in some rows; elsewhere it reads once, few, many or a size class.

clone size	V gene	J gene	D gene	CDR3 protein	CDR3 DNA
few	TRBV12-3/TRBV12-4	TRBJ1-1	NA	CASSYRANTEAFF	TGTGCCAGCAGTTATAGGGCGAACACTGAAGCTTTCTTT
few	TRBV5-4	TRBJ2-7	TRBD2	CASSLAHGGDYEQYF	TGTGCCAGCAGCTTGGCCCACGGGGGGGACTACGAGCAGTACTTC
NA	TRBV19	TRBJ1-6	NA	CASSGQGSPLHF	TGTGCCAGTAGTGGCCAGGGTTCACCCCTCCACTTT
many	TRBV7-9	TRBJ1-4	NA	CASSLASQPNEKLFF	TGTGCCAGCAGCTTAGCCTCTCAGCCTAATGAAAAACTGTTTTTT
many	TRBV6-2/TRBV6-3	TRBJ2-1	NA	CASSAGTRYNEQFF	TGTGCCAGCAGTGCGGGGACGCGCTACAATGAGCAGTTCTTC
many	TRBV12-3/TRBV12-4	TRBJ1-1	NA	CASSLMGGEAFF	TGTGCCAGCAGTTTAATGGGGGGTGAAGCTTTCTTT
many	TRBV4-3	TRBJ2-1	TRBD1	CASSQEGTGNEQFF	TGCGCCAGCAGCCAAGAGGGGACAGGGAATGAGCAGTTCTTC
few	TRBV7-9	TRBJ1-3	NA	CASSLAGPSGNTIYF	TGTGCCAGCAGCTTAGCCGGGCCCTCTGGAAACACCATATATTTT
many	TRBV6-6	TRBJ2-1	TRBD2	CASPSGTSANEQFF	TGTGCCAGCCCGTCCGGGACTAGCGCCAATGAGCAGTTCTTC
many	TRBV13	TRBJ2-3	TRBD1	CASSMSNRGDTQYF	TGTGCCAGCAGCATGTCAAACAGGGGAGATACGCAGTATTTT
medium-sized	TRBV7-9	TRBJ1-1	NA	CASSYEEPNTEAFF	TGTGCCAGCAGCTATGAGGAACCGAACACTGAAGCTTTCTTT
NA	TRBV30	TRBJ2-1	TRBD2	CAWSPLGGAEQFF	TGTGCCTGGAGTCCCCTCGGGGGGGCTGAGCAGTTCTTC
NA	TRBV20-1	TRBJ2-1	TRBD2	CSARPGLAESSYNEQFF	TGCAGTGCTAGACCGGGACTAGCGGAGAGCTCCTACAATGAGCAGTTCTTC
many	TRBV18	TRBJ1-1	NA	CASSDSGPDAEAFF	TGTGCCAGCTCCGACTCGGGTCCGGACGCTGAAGCTTTCTTT
NA	TRBV5-1	TRBJ1-4	NA	CASSWGRQSTTNEKLFF	TGCGCCAGCAGCTGGGGTCGACAGAGCACAACTAATGAAAAACTGTTTTTT
many	TRBV25-1	TRBJ1-1	NA	CASSPGSNTEAFF	TGTGCCAGCTCACCAGGGTCGAACACTGAAGCTTTCTTT
NA	TRBV19	TRBJ1-2	NA	CASSAGPNYGYTF	TGTGCCAGTAGTGCAGGCCCTAACTATGGCTACACCTTC
NA	TRBV29-1	TRBJ2-3	TRBD1	CSVEVGRGRTDTQYF	TGCAGCGTTGAAGTCGGAAGGGGGCGCACAGATACGCAGTATTTT
many	TRBV6-1	TRBJ2-7	NA	CASSGNLRPGEQYF	TGTGCCAGCAGTGGTAACCTCCGCCCCGGCGAGCAGTACTTC
few	TRBV4-1	TRBJ2-1	NA	CASSQVRDEQFF	TGCGCCAGCAGCCAAGTACGGGATGAGCAGTTCTTC
many	TRBV7-9	TRBJ2-3	NA	CASTGRTDTQYF	TGTGCCAGCACCGGACGCACAGATACGCAGTATTTT
NA	TRBV7-8	TRBJ2-3	NA	CASSPTRQTSTDTQYF	TGTGCCAGCAGCCCAACACGACAGACTAGCACAGATACGCAGTATTTT
NA	TRBV12-3/TRBV12-4	TRBJ1-1	NA	CASSLYPGGNTEAFF	TGTGCCAGCAGTTTATATCCGGGGGGGAACACTGAAGCTTTCTTT
NA	TRBV2	TRBJ2-1	NA	CASMIVANEQFF	TGTGCCAGCATGATCGTTGCGAATGAGCAGTTCTTC
NA	TRBV6-2/TRBV6-3	TRBJ2-5	NA	CASETGDLPGETQYF	TGTGCCAGCGAAACGGGGGATCTTCCAGGAGAGACCCAGTACTTC
many	TRBV12-3/TRBV12-4	TRBJ2-5	NA	CASSLPEQETQYF	TGTGCCAGCAGTTTACCAGAACAAGAGACCCAGTACTTC
many	TRBV28	TRBJ1-1	NA	CASEGGTEAFF	TGTGCCAGCGAAGGGGGAACTGAAGCTTTCTTT
NA	TRBV20-1	TRBJ2-1	NA	CSARVVDNEQFF	TGCAGTGCCCGGGTGGTAGACAATGAGCAGTTCTTC
many	TRBV20-1	TRBJ2-3	NA	CSASPNAGRTDTQYF	TGCAGTGCTAGCCCTAACGCGGGCCGCACAGATACGCAGTATTTT
few	TRBV12-3/TRBV12-4	TRBJ2-1	NA	CASRVSGAPNNEQFF	TGTGCCAGCAGAGTAAGCGGCGCGCCTAACAATGAGCAGTTCTTC